The entry below describes one T cell receptor beta chain. Original handling: Estimation of nucleated cell counts was performed using reference gene primer amplification. Data came from immunoSEQ multiplex PCR; TCRdb stores just in-frame clones and leaves some out. The DNA gave D and trimming, while V, J and clone size come from that table. The profile shows about 100,000 clones, roughly 71% of them singletons. This specimen comes from a study of blood T cell repertoires in COVID-19. For the study at large: Collection of acute and convalescent COVID-19 samples took place in the United States, Italy and Spain. Sample material is recorded as cDNA or gDNA derived from T cells, B-cell-depleted T cells, or PBMCs.

The sequenced material came from peripheral blood. This clonotype originated in an elderly man with acute or convalescent COVID-19.

CDR3 loop: CASSEVAPEYNEQFF. The CDR3 bases are TGTGCCAGCAGTGAAGTGGCTCCGGAGTACAATGAGCAGTTCTTC. V gene TRBV2 combines with J gene TRBJ2-1, with D uncertain. The CDR3 has 15 residues. Germline lookup yields CDR1 SNHLY and CDR2 FYNNEI. The V end was cut by 1 base, the J end by 4 bases, with 11 bases between. Supplemented by reference TRBV2 and TRBJ2-1, the full variable domain reads EPEVTQTPSHQVTQMGQEVILRCVPISNHLYFYWYRQILGQKVEFLVSFYNNEISEKSEIFDDQFSVERPDGSNFTLKIRSTKLEDSAMYFCASSEVAPEYNEQFFGPGTRLTVL.